One and the same sample provided the 10 T cell receptor beta chains below, sequenced in a study of blood T cells in healthy people across ages (dated by TCRdb to between 2015 and 2016). Preparation of the library involved 5' RACE. The listed sequencing device is Illumina HiSeq 2500. A second roughly 6 to 12 cycle PCR used a sample-barcoded 5' primer and a J-beta primer mix. The public reads were reprocessed in TCRdb via fastp at Q25 and MiXCR, keeping in-frame beta chains. Duplicate CDR3 protein sequences are folded into a single record with the most common DNA and genes. For this sample there are roughly 1,800,000 distinct CDR3 sequences; around half appear just once. Approximately 2.1% of the sample lies in the top ten. Sequencing was performed on blood. The receptors here all came from a woman aged 40-49 years in good health.

The chain recombines TRBV29-1 with TRBJ2-7, with unresolved D. Per germline, CDR1 SQVTM and CDR2 ANQGSEA. The CDR3 spans 11 residues. V was trimmed by 6 bases and J by 7 bases, leaving 13 bases between them. As DNA, the CDR3 is TGCAGCGTCAATGACATCGGAGAGCAGTACTTC. Residues: CSVNDIGEQYF.

The chain carries TRBV7-2 and TRBJ2-5; 8 nucleotides match TRBD2. CDR3 length equals 16 residues. The V segment lost 5 bases and the J segment 11 bases; nucleotides outside the gene matches: 19. CDR1 is SGHTA, CDR2 FQGNSA, per germline. CDR3: CASSPLGGGGPSEQYF. CDR3 sequence (DNA): TGTGCCAGCAGCCCTTTAGGAGGCGGGGGGCCGAGTGAGCAGTACTTC.

This clonotype appeared a single time. This chain links TRBV28 with TRBJ2-5, with 8 bases fitting TRBD2. With V trimmed by 8 bases and J by 11 bases, 13 bases remained unmatched. The CDR3 totals 13 residues. The germline gives CDR1 MDHEN, CDR2 SYDVKM. The CDR3 coding sequence is TGTGCCAGCTTAACCGGGGGGGTGAATGAGCAGTACTTC. It codes for CASLTGGVNEQYF.

The chain joins TRBV29-1 to TRBJ2-3; 8 nucleotides match TRBD1. The CDR3 is made up of 13 amino acids. Germline V CDR1 and CDR2: SQVTM, ANQGSEA. With 6 bases clipped from V and 6 bases from J, the junction kept 8 bases outside the gene matches. CDR3 coding DNA: TGCAGCGTGCAACAGGGGGTCACGGATACGCAGTATTTT. It codes for CSVQQGVTDTQYF.

This clonotype has only a few counts. The chain's CDR3 is CASSLAGDRDYEQYF. The CDR3 region has the DNA TGTGCCAGCAGCTTAGCGGGGGACAGGGACTACGAGCAGTACTTC. The genes are TRBV7-9 and TRBJ2-7; 9 bases align to TRBD1. V shed 0 bases and J 3 bases; nucleotides not matched to a gene: 3. Looked up from germline, CDR1 is SEHNR and CDR2 is FQNEAQ (reference sequence). The CDR3 covers 15 residues.

The rearrangement joins TRBV3-1 to TRBJ2-7, with TRBD1 matching 7 bases. Trimming removed 6 bases from V and 5 bases from J; junction bases left unmatched: 7. The CDR3 extends over 13 amino acids. CDR1 and CDR2 (germline): LGHDT, YNNKEL (reference sequence). The CDR3 spells CASRPRQGHEQYF. The CDR3, as DNA: TGTGCCAGCAGGCCAAGACAGGGTCACGAGCAGTACTTC.

This chain links TRBV29-1 with TRBJ2-7; TRBD1 might be the D (8 bases). The CDR3 is made up of 14 amino acids. Trimming stripped 0 bases from V and 5 bases from J, with 14 bases between. CDR1 and CDR2 from the germline V gene are SQVTM and ANQGSEA. CDR3 protein: CSVEELQGGHEQYF. DNA of the CDR3: TGCAGCGTTGAAGAGTTACAGGGGGGGCACGAGCAGTACTTC.

This clonotype came up a few times. The chain uses TRBV18 and TRBJ1-2; 7 bases match TRBD1. CDR1 KGHSH and CDR2 LQKENI come from the germline V gene. The CDR3 has 13 residues. With V trimmed by 4 bases and J by 8 bases, 7 bases remained unmatched. This chain's CDR3 is CASSQDRERGYTF. The CDR3, as DNA: TGTGCCAGCTCACAAGACAGGGAGCGGGGCTACACCTTC.

The gene calls are TRBV7-2 and TRBJ2-1; 9 bases agree with TRBD2. Germline V lookup: CDR1 SGHTA, CDR2 FQGNSA. The V gene end was trimmed by 2 bases and the J gene end by 8 bases; junction bases not matched to a gene: 16. This CDR3 has 18 amino acids. CDR3 sequence: CASSLRQGLAGGPHEQFF. CDR3 DNA: TGTGCCAGCAGCTTACGACAGGGACTGGCGGGAGGGCCCCATGAGCAGTTCTTC. The variable domain in full, completed from reference TRBV7-2 and TRBJ2-1, reads GAGVSQSPSNKVTEKGKDVELRCDPISGHTALYWYRQSLGQGLEFLIYFQGNSAPDKSGLPSDRFSAERTGGSVSTLTIQRTQQEDSAVYLCASSLRQGLAGGPHEQFFGPGTRLTVL.

This chain connects TRBV7-9 to TRBJ2-4; D is undetermined. CDR1 and CDR2 (germline): SEHNR, FQNEAQ (reference sequence). CDR3 size: 17 residues. V was pared by 5 bases and J by 3 bases, with 20 bases between. CDR3 DNA: TGTGCCAGCAGCCTCACAGACGACAACTTCGTCAAAAACATTCAGTACTTC. This translates into CASSLTDDNFVKNIQYF.